The 3 T cell receptor beta chains listed next were all sequenced from one sample in a study of cytomegalovirus exposure and HLA in healthy donors. The primer mix had 60 Vbeta and 13 Jbeta primers. Some clones are missing from TCRdb's copy, which holds only in-frame ones; the method was immunoSEQ multiplex PCR. The top ten hold about 6% of the sample, which has tens of thousands of clones, over 60% seen once. The specimen was PBMCs. These TCRs come from a female donor in good health and CMV-seronegative.

The J gene is TRBJ1-1, the V gene TRBV6-5; TRBD1 might be the D (5 bases). The CDR3 is made up of 14 amino acids. V lost 6 bases to trimming and J lost 3 bases, with 14 bases between them. Germline lookup yields CDR1 MNHEY and CDR2 SVGAGI. CDR3 sequence: CASRHQQDHTEAFF. In nucleotides, the CDR3 is TGTGCCAGCAGACACCAACAGGATCACACTGAAGCTTTCTTT.

The J gene is TRBJ1-4, the V gene TRBV6-1; no firm D call. Deletions cut 1 base from V and 10 bases from J, with 7 bases between. This CDR3 has 12 residues. CDR1 and CDR2 from the germline V gene are MNHNS and SASEGT. The CDR3 nucleotides read TGTGCCAGCAGTGAAGGGTTGCGAAAACTGTTTTTT. This encodes CASSEGLRKLFF.

This clone showed up just a few times. The chain has TRBV7-9 and TRBJ1-4; no reliable D call. CDR3 length: 12 residues. Germline V CDR1 and CDR2: SEHNR, FQNEAQ (reference sequence). V lost 7 bases to trimming and J lost 7 bases, with 10 bases between them. The CDR3 region is CASNEPSEKLFF. CDR3 in DNA: TGTGCCAGCAACGAACCGAGTGAAAAACTGTTTTTT.